The present TCR beta chain was sequenced within a study of T cell responses to AZD1222 COVID-19 vaccine. Study information: The analysis combined second doses at about 4 or about 12 weeks.

Sequencing used immunoSEQ multiplex PCR; TCRdb keeps in-frame clones, though not all of them. The table includes over 130,000 clones, around 91% detected once. Findings and limits, study-wide: Spike-wide vaccine-associated CD4 TCRs dominated at 160-218 and 743-854. Epitopes outside B.1.351 and B.1.1.7 mutated regions reportedly drew nearly half of spike TCRs.

About this clone itself: Its antigen remains unidentified. At one end, the junction sequence differs from germline, possibly due to a read error.

The sequence was collected from an adult in good health. The sample was peripheral blood, taken on day 0 of AZD1222 vaccination.

The CDR3 sequence: CSAMKGSQHF. CDR3 DNA sequence: TGCAGTGCTATGAAGGGGTCCCAACATTTT. The rearrangement uses TRBV20-1 and TRBJ1-5; D might be TRBD1 (5 bases). The CDR3 runs 10 residues. Looked up from germline, CDR1 is DFQATT and CDR2 is SNEGSKA (reference sequence).